This TCR beta chain came from a study of blood T cell repertoires in COVID-19 (dated by TCRdb to 2019 to 2021). Background for the entire study: Samples from collaborators originated in the United States, Italy and Spain and spanned both the acute and convalescent phases of COVID-19. The prospective study material was composed of cDNA or gDNA derived from T cells, B-cell-depleted T cells, or PBMCs. The dataset comprised deeply sampled blood TCRbeta repertoires from subjects exposed to, actively infected with, or recovered from COVID-19. The repertoires were released in a freely available public database meant as a resource for research on the immune response to SARS-CoV-2. Samples came from the ongoing ImmuneRACE study (first 160 participants) plus 1,254 subjects from 6 global collaborators. Sample metadata almost always included a de-identified subject ID, COVID-19 status, age in years and sex. Where available, HLA class I and class II types were obtained from metadata supplied by the sample provider rather than from assay-based typing. Beyond this particular receptor, the publication reports: The amount of clinical and demographic metadata varied by source and participant and was provided uncurated.

V and J lose 0 bases and 6 bases, and a span of 6 bases separates them. Based on the germline V gene, the CDR1 and CDR2 sequences are KGHSH and LQKENI. The CDR3 sequence holds 12 residues, the cysteine and phenylalanine included. Just CDR3 DNA is preserved here, 36 bases in frame from base 1. Collaborating institutions collected whole blood in K2EDTA tubes following their own protocols. Collaborator samples were shipped for TCRbeta analysis as frozen whole blood, isolated PBMCs, or DNA extracted from either sample type. Turning to this clone: Its antigen is currently not known. No base quality values were provided; no much bigger clone lies one nucleotide off.

TCRbeta CDR3 regions were amplified from genomic DNA by means of the immunoSEQ Assay, a bias-controlled multiplex PCR. The authors' analysis ran thus. The number of nucleated cells in each sample was estimated by amplification of reference gene primers within the assay. Sequence reads were collapsed and filtered to measure the absolute abundance of every unique TCRbeta CDR3 rearrangement. For each sample, productive Simpson clonality was calculated as the square root of Simpson's diversity index over productive rearrangements. TCRdb retrieved this table from immuneACCESS and kept in-frame rearrangements only. Not all clones are present; in checked studies, unresolved V genes account for under half, and no reason is known for the remainder. The DNA was the basis for D and trimming; V, J and clone size are from that table. A total of tens of thousands of clones appear in this sample, just over 85% of them only once. The biggest ten clones account for 6.5% to 9% of the sample.

The chain was built from TRBV18 and TRBJ2-7, and the D gene may be TRBD2, 6 bases matching. The TCR comes from a man younger than 40 with acute or convalescent COVID-19. Sample: peripheral blood. CDR3 region: CASSPPGGEQYF. Read as DNA, the sequence is TGTGCCAGCTCACCACCGGGGGGCGAGCAGTACTTC.